This T cell receptor beta chain is from a study of T cells after yellow fever vaccination. Study context: It was SMART-Seq v4 Ultra Low Input that prepared the fractions with low cell numbers. Study results and caveats: The study noted that FACS-sorted repertoires could contain abundant clonotypes contaminating from the bulk population. It was a small share of clonotypes that appeared in both CD4 and CD8 compartments.

TCR cDNA was made by 5'RACE template switching, adding a universal primer site and UMIs. TCRdb re-derived calls from the 5' RACE reads in MiXCR, one entry per CDR3 protein. The sample holds some 320,000 distinct CDR3 sequences; 8% to 10% are singletons and the top ten take approximately 19%. Germline assignment: CDR1 SGHTA and CDR2 FQGNSA. Trimming took off 2 bases at V and 2 bases at J, with 9 bases between the two ends. This CDR3 has 14 residues. In this sample, this clonotype turned up a few times. Its target is unknown. The source of this sequence is a man between 18 and 29 years old who received the YFV17D yellow fever vaccine. Sequences were derived from PBMCs, sampled on the day of the first yellow fever vaccination. The chain employs TRBV7-2 and TRBJ1-1; D gene unclear. CDR3 bases: TGTGCCAGCAGCTTATATGTTATAAACACTGAAGCTTTCTTT. Amino acids: CASSLYVINTEAFF.